The 20 T cell receptor beta chains reported below all come from one sample, sequenced in a study of blood T cell repertoires in COVID-19. The table came from immunoSEQ multiplex PCR; TCRdb's copy has only in-frame clones and leaves some out. The sample shows 150,000 or so clones, roughly 80% of them seen only once. Material: peripheral blood. The receptors here all came from a woman aged 60-75 years with acute or convalescent COVID-19.

The chain has TRBV2 and TRBJ1-1; no clear D. The CDR3 consists of 13 residues. Looked up from germline, CDR1 is SNHLY and CDR2 is FYNNEI. The V end lost 4 bases, the J end lost 4 bases, and 10 bases lay between the germline ends. CDR3 loop: CASSVVEGTEAFF. For the CDR3, the DNA is TGTGCCAGCAGTGTGGTTGAGGGCACTGAAGCTTTCTTT.

V and J are TRBV11-1 and TRBJ2-1, with no clear D. Trimming pared 5 bases from V and 8 bases from J, leaving 7 bases between. Germline V lookup: CDR1 SGHAT, CDR2 FQDESV (reference sequence). The CDR3 contains 11 residues. CDR3: CASSERDEQFF. For the CDR3, the DNA is TGTGCCAGCAGCGAACGGGATGAGCAGTTCTTC. Variable domain in full (rest from reference TRBV11-1 and TRBJ2-1): EAEVAQSPRYKITEKSQAVAFWCDPISGHATLYWYRQILGQGPELLVQFQDESVVDDSQLPKDRFSAERLKGVDSTLKIQPAELGDSAMYLCASSERDEQFFGPGTRLTVL.

This chain connects TRBV2 to TRBJ1-2; TRBD1 aligns across 8 bases. Per the germline V gene, CDR1 is SNHLY and CDR2 is FYNNEI. Trimming took 6 bases from V and 2 from J; bases not matched to a gene: 5. CDR3 length: 14 residues. The CDR3 loop is CASRGQVSNYGYTF. CDR3 nucleotides: TGTGCCAGCAGGGGACAGGTATCAAACTATGGCTACACCTTC.

V and J are TRBV30 and TRBJ2-1; maybe TRBD2 (5 bases). V lost 5 bases and J 4 bases, leaving 9 bases between the germline ends. CDR3 length equals 12 residues. Germline V gene sequence: CDR1 GTSNPN, CDR2 SVGIG (reference sequence). CDR3 sequence reads: CAWYGGYNEQFF. CDR3 nucleotide sequence: TGTGCCTGGTATGGAGGATACAATGAGCAGTTCTTC.

The chain employs TRBV2 and TRBJ1-5; 9 bases agree with TRBD1. Germline CDR1 reads SNHLY; CDR2 reads FYNNEI. CDR3 length: 15 residues. V dropped 4 bases and J dropped 6; count of bases not matched to a gene: 7. CDR3 region: CASSAGDRVGQPQHF. Written as DNA, the CDR3 is TGTGCCAGCAGTGCTGGGGACAGGGTGGGTCAGCCCCAGCATTTT.

V and J are TRBV5-4 and TRBJ2-3; TRBD2 aligns across 9 bases. CDR1 and CDR2 (germline): SGHNT, YYREEE (reference sequence). Trimming at V came to 4 bases and at J to 8 bases, leaving 14 bases not matched to a gene. CDR3 length equals 16 residues. The CDR3 nucleotides read TGTGCCAGCAGCCTACCTGGCGGGAGGGCCTCGGGTACGCAGTATTTT. Its translation: CASSLPGGRASGTQYF.

The V gene is TRBV27, the J gene TRBJ2-7, with D tentatively TRBD1 (6 bases). The CDR3 totals 13 residues. Germline values: CDR1 MNHEY, CDR2 SMNVEV (reference sequence). With 4 bases removed from V and 5 bases from J, the gap between germline ends came to 12 bases. The CDR3 region is CASSSAGENEQYF. CDR3 in DNA: TGTGCCAGCAGTTCGGCAGGGGAAAACGAGCAGTACTTC.

Only one count was recorded for this clone. One end of the junction is discordant with germline, which a read error may explain. J is TRBJ1-1 and V is TRBV7-7; 10 nucleotides match TRBD1. Germline CDR1 and CDR2: SSHAT and FNYEAQ (reference sequence). This CDR3 is built from 14 residues. The CDR3 sequence is CASSPGTGVTEAFF. CDR3 in DNA: TGTGCTAGCAGCCCTGGGACAGGGGTAACTGAAGCTTTCTTT.

The chain links TRBV9 to TRBJ1-2; D unclear. The V end was cut by 0 bases, the J end by 4 bases, with 10 bases between. This CDR3 comprises 14 residues. The germline gives CDR1 SGDLS, CDR2 YYNGEE. CDR3 bases: TGTGCCAGCAGCGTAGCTGGAACAGCCTATGGCTACACCTTC. This encodes CASSVAGTAYGYTF.

This clone occurred once. The gene calls are TRBV28 and TRBJ2-7; D might be TRBD1 (5 bases). Trimming left V 8 bases short and J 6 bases short, with 11 bases between. The germline gives CDR1 MDHEN, CDR2 SYDVKM. There are 11 residues in the CDR3. Here the CDR3 reads CASQGVIEQYF. DNA for the CDR3: TGTGCCAGCCAAGGGGTCATCGAGCAGTACTTC.

The V call is TRBV11-2, the J call TRBJ2-7, with D possibly TRBD1 on 6 matching bases. This CDR3 region has 14 residues. V lost 5 bases to trimming and J lost 9 bases, with 20 bases between them. CDR1 and CDR2 (germline): SGHAT, FQNNGV. The DNA for the CDR3 is TGTGCCAGCAGCGTCAGGGGCAGGAGAATTCGGCAGTACTTC. Protein sequence: CASSVRGRRIRQYF. Filled out from reference TRBV11-2 and TRBJ2-7, the complete variable domain reads EAGVAQSPRYKIIEKRQSVAFWCNPISGHATLYWYQQILGQGPKLLIQFQNNGVVDDSQLPKDRFSAERLKGVDSTLKIQPAKLEDSAVYLCASSVRGRRIRQYFGPGTRLTVT.

The chain uses TRBV12-3 or TRBV12-4 and TRBJ2-1; D is uncertain. CDR3 length: 11 residues. Trimming left V 6 bases short and J 9 bases short, with 9 bases between. As DNA, the CDR3 is TGTGCCAGCAGCCGTCGGGTTGAGCAGTTCTTC. It codes for CASSRRVEQFF.

The CDR3 nucleotides are TGTGCCAGCAGCCATCCCGGGACTAGCTACAATGAGCAGTTCTTC. Protein: CASSHPGTSYNEQFF. The rearrangement links TRBV4-2 to TRBJ2-1, with 8 bases that match TRBD2. Germline V CDR1 and CDR2: LGHNA, YNFKEQ. Unmatched junction bases numbered 4, after V lost 3 bases and J lost 3 bases. The CDR3 length is 15 residues.

This clone has more than one count but fewer than ten. J is TRBJ1-2 and V is TRBV7-9, with 7 bases lining up with TRBD1. Germline assignment: CDR1 SEHNR and CDR2 FQNEAQ (reference sequence). The CDR3 has 16 amino acids. V trimming: 1 base; J trimming: 4 bases; junction bases outside the gene matches: 9. The CDR3 loop is CASSLGDRVLSYGYTF. CDR3 DNA: TGTGCCAGCAGCTTAGGTGACAGGGTTCTATCCTATGGCTACACCTTC.

The J gene is TRBJ2-1, the V gene TRBV11-2; 9 bases agree with TRBD2. The length of the CDR3 is 17 residues. The V gene end was trimmed by 4 bases and the J gene end by 2 bases; junction bases not matched to a gene: 9. The germline V gene encodes CDR1 SGHAT and CDR2 FQNNGV. The CDR3 region is CASSSLLLAGPYNEQFF. CDR3 in DNA: TGTGCCAGCAGCTCCCTCCTTCTAGCGGGACCCTACAATGAGCAGTTCTTC.

Concerning this clone itself: The sample has other DNA sequences that encode this CDR3 too. This chain uses TRBV28 with TRBJ2-7, with 7 bases identical to TRBD2. The CDR3 has 15 amino acids. Looked up from germline, CDR1 is MDHEN and CDR2 is SYDVKM. V shed 5 bases, J shed 0 bases, and the junction held 7 bases outside the gene matches. The DNA of the CDR3 is TGTGCCAGCAGTGTGGTAGGGACTAACTCCTACGAGCAGTACTTC. Translation gives CASSVVGTNSYEQYF.

The table lists this clone with a few counts. The chain recombines TRBV7-9 with TRBJ2-2; possible D gene TRBD2, 6 bases. The V gene's germline CDR1 is SEHNR and CDR2 FQNEAQ (reference sequence). The CDR3 extends over 17 amino acids. The V end lost 5 bases, the J end lost 1 base, and 17 bases lay between the germline ends. As DNA, the CDR3 is TGTGCCAGCAGCGATTTCGCGGGTAGCGGGAACACCGGGGAGCTGTTTTTT. As protein: CASSDFAGSGNTGELFF.

The J gene is TRBJ1-1, the V gene TRBV19; the match to TRBD1 covers 7 bases. CDR1 and CDR2 from the germline V gene are LNHDA and SQIVND (reference sequence). V dropped 6 bases and J dropped 0; count of bases not matched to a gene: 10. The CDR3 is 16 amino acids. The CDR3 spells CASSIGQALLNTEAFF. The CDR3 DNA is TGTGCCAGTAGCATCGGACAGGCACTACTGAACACTGAAGCTTTCTTT.

The chain links TRBV24-1 to TRBJ2-5; D may be TRBD2 (5 bases). Germline loops: CDR1 KGHDR, CDR2 SFDVKD. The ends were cut back, 6 bases at V and 3 bases at J, with 13 bases in the middle. This CDR3 spans 14 amino acids. In DNA form, the CDR3 reads TGTGCCACCAGTCGGGGTGCCCTCGAAGAGACCCAGTACTTC. Protein: CATSRGALEETQYF.

The sample holds a few counts of this clone. This chain connects TRBV5-5 to TRBJ1-4, with D hard to call. CDR3 size: 15 residues. Trimming took 4 bases from V and 4 from J, leaving 14 bases between them. CDR1 and CDR2 from the germline V gene are SGHKS and YYEKEE (reference sequence). The DNA of the CDR3 is TGTGCCAGCAGCCTTGGTGTCGGCGGTAATGAAAAACTGTTTTTT. It specifies CASSLGVGGNEKLFF.